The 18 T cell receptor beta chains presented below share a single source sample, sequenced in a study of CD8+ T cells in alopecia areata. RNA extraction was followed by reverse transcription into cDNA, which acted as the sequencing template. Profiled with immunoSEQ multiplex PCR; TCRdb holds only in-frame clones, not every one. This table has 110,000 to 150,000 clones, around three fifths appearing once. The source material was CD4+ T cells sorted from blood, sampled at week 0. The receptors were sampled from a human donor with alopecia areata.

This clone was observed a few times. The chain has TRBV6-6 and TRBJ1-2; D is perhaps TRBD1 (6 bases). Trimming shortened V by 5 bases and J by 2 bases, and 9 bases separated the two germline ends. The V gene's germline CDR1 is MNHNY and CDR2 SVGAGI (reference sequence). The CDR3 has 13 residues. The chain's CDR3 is CASSLQGNYGYTF. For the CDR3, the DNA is TGTGCCAGCAGTCTACAGGGCAACTATGGCTACACCTTC.

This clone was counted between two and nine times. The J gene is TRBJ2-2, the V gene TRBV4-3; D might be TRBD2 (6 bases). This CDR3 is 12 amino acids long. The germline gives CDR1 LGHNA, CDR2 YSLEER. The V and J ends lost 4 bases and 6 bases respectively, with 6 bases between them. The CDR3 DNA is TGCGCCAGCAGCCGGGGGGCCGGGGAGCTGTTTTTT. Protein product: CASSRGAGELFF.

In nucleotides, the CDR3 is TGTGCCAGCTCCCGGGACCCCAAGGATGAGCAGTTCTTC. Amino acids: CASSRDPKDEQFF. The rearrangement links TRBV6-5 to TRBJ2-1, with D perhaps being TRBD1 or TRBD2 (5 bases each). Looked up from germline, CDR1 is MNHEY and CDR2 is SVGAGI. The CDR3 is 13 residues long. The V end lost 8 bases, the J end lost 8 bases, and 16 bases lay between the germline ends.

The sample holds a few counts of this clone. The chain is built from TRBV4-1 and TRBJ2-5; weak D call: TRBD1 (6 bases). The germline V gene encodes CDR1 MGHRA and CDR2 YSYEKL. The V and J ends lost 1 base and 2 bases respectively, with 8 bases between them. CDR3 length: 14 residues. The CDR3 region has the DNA TGCGCCAGCAGCCAAGCCGGACAGCAAGAGACCCAGTACTTC. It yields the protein CASSQAGQQETQYF.

Here the CDR3 DNA reads TGTGCCAGCAGTCCTACAGGGGGCTGGTGGTATGGCTACACCTTC. As protein: CASSPTGGWWYGYTF. The chain combines TRBV7-9 with TRBJ1-2; TRBD1 agrees at 9 bases. The CDR3 contains 15 residues. Per germline, CDR1 SEHNR and CDR2 FQNEAQ (reference sequence). V dropped 6 bases and J dropped 5; count of bases not matched to a gene: 10.

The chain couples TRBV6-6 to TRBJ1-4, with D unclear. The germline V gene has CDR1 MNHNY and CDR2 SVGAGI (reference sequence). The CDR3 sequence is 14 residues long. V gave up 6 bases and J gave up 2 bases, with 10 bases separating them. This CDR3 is CASSPPETNEKLFF. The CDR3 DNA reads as TGTGCCAGCAGCCCCCCCGAGACTAATGAAAAACTGTTTTTT.

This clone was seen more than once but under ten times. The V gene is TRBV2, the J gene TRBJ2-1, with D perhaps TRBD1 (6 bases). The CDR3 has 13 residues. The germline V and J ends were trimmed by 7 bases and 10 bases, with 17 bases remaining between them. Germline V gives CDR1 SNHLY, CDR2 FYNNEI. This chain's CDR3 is CASTPGESGEQFF. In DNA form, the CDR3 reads TGTGCCAGCACCCCAGGGGAGTCGGGAGAGCAGTTCTTC.

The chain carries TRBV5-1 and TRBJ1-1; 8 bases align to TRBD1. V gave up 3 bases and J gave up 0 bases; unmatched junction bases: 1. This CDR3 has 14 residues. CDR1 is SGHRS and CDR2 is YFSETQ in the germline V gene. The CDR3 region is CASSWTGMNTEAFF. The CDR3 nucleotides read TGCGCCAGCAGCTGGACAGGGATGAACACTGAAGCTTTCTTT.

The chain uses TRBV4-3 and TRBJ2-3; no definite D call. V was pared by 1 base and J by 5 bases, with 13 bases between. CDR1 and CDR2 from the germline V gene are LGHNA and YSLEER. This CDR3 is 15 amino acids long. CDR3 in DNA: TGCGCCAGCAGCCAAGGGCGTGGGTCGGGAGATACGCAGTATTTT. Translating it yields CASSQGRGSGDTQYF.

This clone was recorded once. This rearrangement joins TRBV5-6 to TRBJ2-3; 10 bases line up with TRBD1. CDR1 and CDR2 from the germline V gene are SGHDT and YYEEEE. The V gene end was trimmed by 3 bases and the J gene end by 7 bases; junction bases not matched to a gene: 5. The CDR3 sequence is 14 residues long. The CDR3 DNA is TGTGCCAGCAGCTACCGGGACAGGGGAAATACGCAGTATTTT. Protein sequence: CASSYRDRGNTQYF.

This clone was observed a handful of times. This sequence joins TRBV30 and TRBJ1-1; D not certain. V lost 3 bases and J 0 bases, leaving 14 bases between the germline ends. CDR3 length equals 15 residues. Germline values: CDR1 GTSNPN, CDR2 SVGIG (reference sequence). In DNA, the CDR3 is TGTGCCTGGAGGGGGTCATGGAGCATGAACACTGAAGCTTTCTTT. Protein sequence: CAWRGSWSMNTEAFF.

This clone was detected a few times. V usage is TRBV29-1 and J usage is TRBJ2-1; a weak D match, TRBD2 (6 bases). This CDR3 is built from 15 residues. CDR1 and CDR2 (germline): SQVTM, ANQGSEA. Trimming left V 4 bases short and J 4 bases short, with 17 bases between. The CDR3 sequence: CSVGGSAGLYNEQFF. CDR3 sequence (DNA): TGCAGCGTTGGGGGCTCGGCGGGGTTGTACAATGAGCAGTTCTTC.

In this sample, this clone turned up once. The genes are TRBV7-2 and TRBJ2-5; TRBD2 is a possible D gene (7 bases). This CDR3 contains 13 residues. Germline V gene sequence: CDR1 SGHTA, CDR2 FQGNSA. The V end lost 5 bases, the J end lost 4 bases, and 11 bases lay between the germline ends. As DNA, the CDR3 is TGTGCCAGCAGCCGGGGGGCCGGAGAGACCCAGTACTTC. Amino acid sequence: CASSRGAGETQYF.

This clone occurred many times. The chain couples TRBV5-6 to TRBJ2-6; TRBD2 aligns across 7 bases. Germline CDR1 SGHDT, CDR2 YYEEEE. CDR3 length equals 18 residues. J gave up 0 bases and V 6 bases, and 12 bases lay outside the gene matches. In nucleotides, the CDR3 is TGTGCCAGCACCCAACGCTTTGCGGGAGACTCTGGGGCCAACGTCCTGACTTTC. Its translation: CASTQRFAGDSGANVLTF.

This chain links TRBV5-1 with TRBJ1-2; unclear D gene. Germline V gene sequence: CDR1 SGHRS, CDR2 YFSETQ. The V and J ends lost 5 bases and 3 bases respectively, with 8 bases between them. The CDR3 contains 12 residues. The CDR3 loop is CASRETDYGYTF. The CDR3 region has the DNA TGCGCCAGCAGGGAGACGGACTATGGCTACACCTTC.

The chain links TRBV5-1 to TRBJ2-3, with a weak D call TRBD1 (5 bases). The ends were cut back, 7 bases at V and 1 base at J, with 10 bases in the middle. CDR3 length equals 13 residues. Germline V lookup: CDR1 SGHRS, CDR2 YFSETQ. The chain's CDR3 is CASSATGTDTQYF. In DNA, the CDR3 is TGCGCCAGCTCCGCGACAGGCACAGATACGCAGTATTTT.

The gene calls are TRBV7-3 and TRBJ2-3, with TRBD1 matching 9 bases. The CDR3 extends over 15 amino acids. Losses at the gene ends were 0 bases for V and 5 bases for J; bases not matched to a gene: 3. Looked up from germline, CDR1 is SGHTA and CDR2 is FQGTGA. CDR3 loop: CASSLTTGGRDTQYF. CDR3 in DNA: TGTGCCAGCAGCTTAACGACAGGGGGACGAGATACGCAGTATTTT.

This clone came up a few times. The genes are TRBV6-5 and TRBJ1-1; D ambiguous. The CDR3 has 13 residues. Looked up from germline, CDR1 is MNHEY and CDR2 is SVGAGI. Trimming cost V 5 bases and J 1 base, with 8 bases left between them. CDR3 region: CASSDPGNTEAFF. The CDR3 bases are TGTGCCAGCAGTGACCCGGGGAACACTGAAGCTTTCTTT.